The present T cell receptor (beta chain) was sequenced within a study of T cell responses to AZD1222 COVID-19 vaccine. The CDR3 contains 13 residues. The germline gives CDR1 MNHEY, CDR2 SMNVEV (reference sequence). The V and J ends lost 2 bases and 4 bases respectively, with 8 bases between them. The count of this clone is one. Method: immunoSEQ multiplex PCR; TCRdb's copy keeps in-frame clones and lacks some. The profile shows more than 100,000 clones, about 87% of them singletons. The sequence derives from an adult in good health. J is TRBJ1-2 and V is TRBV27; no clear D. This specimen was peripheral blood, taken on day 0 of AZD1222 vaccination. CDR3 coding DNA: TGTGCCAGCAGTTTAACTCGAAGCTATGGCTACACCTTC. Amino acids: CASSLTRSYGYTF.